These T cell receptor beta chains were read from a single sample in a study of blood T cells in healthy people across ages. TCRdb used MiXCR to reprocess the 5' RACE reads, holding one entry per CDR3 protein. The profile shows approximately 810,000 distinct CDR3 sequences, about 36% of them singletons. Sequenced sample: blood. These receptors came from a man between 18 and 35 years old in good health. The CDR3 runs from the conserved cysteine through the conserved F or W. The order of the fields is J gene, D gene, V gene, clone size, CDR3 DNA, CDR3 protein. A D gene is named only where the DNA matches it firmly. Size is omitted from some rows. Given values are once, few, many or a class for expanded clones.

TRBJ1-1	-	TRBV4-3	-	TGCGCCAGCAGCCAAGAACAGAGAAACACTGAAGCTTTCTTT	CASSQEQRNTEAFF
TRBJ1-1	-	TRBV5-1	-	TGCGCCAGCAGCTCGGCGTGGGACACTGAAGCTTTCTTT	CASSSAWDTEAFF
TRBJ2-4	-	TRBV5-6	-	TGTGCCAGCAGGACCCGGGGCCCGGACAAAAACATTCAGTACTTC	CASRTRGPDKNIQYF
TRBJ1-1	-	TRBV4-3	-	TGCGCCAGCAGCCAAGATTGGGAGAGTGAGGAAGCTTTCTTT	CASSQDWESEEAFF
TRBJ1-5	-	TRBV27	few	-	CASSSSGVPNQPQHF
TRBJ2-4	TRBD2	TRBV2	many	TGTGCCAGCAGCTTACTAGCGGGTGCCAAAAACATTCAGTACTTC	CASSLLAGAKNIQYF
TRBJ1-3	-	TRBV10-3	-	TGTGCCACAGCTGGGACCGGGGCTGGAAACACCATATATTTT	CATAGTGAGNTIYF
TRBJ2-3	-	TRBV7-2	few	TGTGCCAGCAGCTTAGTTAGGTGGACAGATACGCAGTATTTT	CASSLVRWTDTQYF
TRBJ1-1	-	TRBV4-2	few	TGTGCCAGCAGCCAAGAGCGTTTCACGGCCGGGGACACTGAAGCTTTCTTT	CASSQERFTAGDTEAFF
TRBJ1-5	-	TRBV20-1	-	TGCAGTGCGCGGAACGACAGGCGCGCTCCCTCCAATCAGCCCCAGCATTTT	CSARNDRRAPSNQPQHF
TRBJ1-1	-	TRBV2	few	TGTGCCAGCAGACTTAAAAAAGGGAACACTGAAGCTTTCTTT	CASRLKKGNTEAFF
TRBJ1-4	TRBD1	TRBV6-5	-	TGTGCTGAAGGACAGGGGTGTGAAAAACTGTTTTTT	CAEGQGCEKLFF
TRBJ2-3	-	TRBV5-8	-	TGTGCCAGCAGCTGGAGGGAACCAGATACGCAGTATTTT	CASSWREPDTQYF
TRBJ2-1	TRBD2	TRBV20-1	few	TGCAGTGCTAGTTGGGCTAGCGGGGGGGACTACAATGAGCAGTTCTTC	CSASWASGGDYNEQFF
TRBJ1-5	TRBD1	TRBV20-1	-	TGCAGTGCTACGAGACAGGGTGATCAGCCCCAGCATTTT	CSATRQGDQPQHF
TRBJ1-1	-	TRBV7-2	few	TGTGCCAGCAGCTCAAGGACCTTGGAAGGCACTGAAGCTTTCTTT	CASSSRTLEGTEAFF
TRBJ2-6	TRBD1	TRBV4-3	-	TGCGCCAGCAGCCAAGACCTGTGGAACCGGGACAGCCTCTTCTCTGGGGCCAACGTCCTGACTTTC	CASSQDLWNRDSLFSGANVLTF
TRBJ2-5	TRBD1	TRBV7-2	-	TGTGCCAGCAGCTTTCCGGGACAGGGGGTAGAGACCCAGTACTTC	CASSFPGQGVETQYF
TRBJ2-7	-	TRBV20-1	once	TGCAGTGCTAGAGATTTCAGCGGCCAAAGCTCCTACGAGCAGTACTTC	CSARDFSGQSSYEQYF
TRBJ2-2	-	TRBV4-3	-	TGCGCCAGCACCCATTGGTGGGACACCGCCGCCGGGGAGCTGTTTTTT	CASTHWWDTAAGELFF
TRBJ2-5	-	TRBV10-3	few	TGTGCCATCAGCAAACAGGGTGTGGAGACCCAGTACTTC	CAISKQGVETQYF
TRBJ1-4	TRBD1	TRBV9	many	TGTGCCAGCAGCGTAGGTCTAGGACAGGGCTCCGGTGAAAAACTGTTTTTT	CASSVGLGQGSGEKLFF
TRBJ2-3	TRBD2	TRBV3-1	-	TGTGCCTGCAGCCATCTGACTAGCGGGGGTACAGATACGCAGTATTTT	CACSHLTSGGTDTQYF
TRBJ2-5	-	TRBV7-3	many	TGTGCCAGCAGCTTAGCCCCCTTTGAGACCCAGTACTTC	CASSLAPFETQYF
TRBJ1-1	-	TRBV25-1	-	TGTGCCAGCTCCCCAGCCCACCTCACTGAAGCTTTCTTT	CASSPAHLTEAFF
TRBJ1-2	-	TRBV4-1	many	TGCGCCAGCAGCCAAAATATGGCACCTAACTATGGCTACACCTTC	CASSQNMAPNYGYTF
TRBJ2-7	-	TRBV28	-	TGTGCCAGCAGTTCCCCCCAGGGTTACGAGCAGTACTTC	CASSSPQGYEQYF
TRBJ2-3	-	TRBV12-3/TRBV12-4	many	TGTGCCAGCAGTCTATTCCCGGAAGATACGCAGTATTTT	CASSLFPEDTQYF
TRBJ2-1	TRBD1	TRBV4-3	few	TGCGCCAGCAGCCAAGTGGGACAGGGGAATAACAATGAGCAGTTCTTC	CASSQVGQGNNNEQFF
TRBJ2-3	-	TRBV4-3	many	TGCGCCAGCAGCCAAACAGGCACAGATACGCAGTATTTT	CASSQTGTDTQYF
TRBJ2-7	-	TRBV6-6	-	TGTGCCAGCAGGCCCTATCATACTAGTAACTACTACGAGCAGTACTTC	CASRPYHTSNYYEQYF
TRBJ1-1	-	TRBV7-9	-	TGTGCCAGCAGCATGGGACAAGAGAACACTGAAGCTTTCTTT	CASSMGQENTEAFF
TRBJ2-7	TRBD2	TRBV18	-	TGTGCCAGCTCACCACCTGGCGGGACTAGGTCCTCTCTGCAGTACTTC	CASSPPGGTRSSLQYF
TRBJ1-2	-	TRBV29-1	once	TGCAGCGTTAGTCATAGTGAGGGCTATGGCTACACCTTC	CSVSHSEGYGYTF
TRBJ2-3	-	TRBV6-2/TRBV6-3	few	TGTGCCAGCAGTTACTCGGACACCGAGTTGTCAGATACGCAGTATTTT	CASSYSDTELSDTQYF
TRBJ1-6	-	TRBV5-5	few	TGTGCCAGCAGTCAGCCTTTGGATTCACCCCTCCACTTT	CASSQPLDSPLHF
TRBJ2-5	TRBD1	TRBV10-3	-	TGTGCCATCAGGGACAGGCTCCAAGAGACCCAGTACTTC	CAIRDRLQETQYF
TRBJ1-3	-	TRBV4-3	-	TGCGCCAGCAGCCAAGCCTGGGGTTTTTCAGGAAACACCATATATTTT	CASSQAWGFSGNTIYF
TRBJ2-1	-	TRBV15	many	TGTGCCACCAGCAGACCGTCCTACAATGAGCAGTTCTTC	CATSRPSYNEQFF
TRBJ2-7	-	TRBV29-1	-	TGCAGCGTTTCAACTAAGAGCTCCTACGAGCAGTACTTC	CSVSTKSSYEQYF